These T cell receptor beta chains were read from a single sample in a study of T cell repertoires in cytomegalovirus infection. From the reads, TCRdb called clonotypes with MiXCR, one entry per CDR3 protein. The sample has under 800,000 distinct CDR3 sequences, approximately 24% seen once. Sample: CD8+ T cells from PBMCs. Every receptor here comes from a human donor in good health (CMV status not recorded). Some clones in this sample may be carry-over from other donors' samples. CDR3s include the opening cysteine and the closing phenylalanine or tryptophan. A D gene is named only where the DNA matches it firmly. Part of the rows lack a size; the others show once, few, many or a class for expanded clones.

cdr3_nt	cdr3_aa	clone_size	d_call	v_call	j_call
TGTGCCAGCAGCTTAAGAGCGGGGGCCAGGGGAGAGACCCAGTACTTC	CASSLRAGARGETQYF	many	TRBD2	TRBV7-8	TRBJ2-5
TGTGCCAGCAGCAACCCAGGGACAGAAGAGACCCAGTACTTC	CASSNPGTEETQYF	.	TRBD1	TRBV7-9	TRBJ2-5
TGTGCCAGCAGCCTAGGGACAGATCCCTTCCGCTGGATCGAGCAGTTCTTC	CASSLGTDPFRWIEQFF	few	TRBD1	TRBV5-6	TRBJ2-1
TGTGCCAGCAGCCCCCTTTCCCTAGCGGCTCTTTCCAATGAGCAGTTCTTC	CASSPLSLAALSNEQFF	.	TRBD2	TRBV7-4	TRBJ2-1
TGCAGTGCTGGGTCGGGGGCCTCCTACGAGCAGTACTTC	CSAGSGASYEQYF	.	.	TRBV20-1	TRBJ2-7
TGCAACCCAGGGGGAATGAACACTGAAGCTTTCTTT	CNPGGMNTEAFF	many	TRBD1	TRBV20-1	TRBJ1-1
TGCAGCGTGACAGGGGACTATGGCTACACCTTC	CSVTGDYGYTF	.	TRBD1	TRBV29-1	TRBJ1-2
TGTGCCAGCGGGCAGGGATCCTACAATGAGCAGTTCTTC	CASGQGSYNEQFF	many	.	TRBV2	TRBJ2-1
TGCAGCGTTGTAATAGCGGAGGAACCCGGGGAGCTGTTTTTT	CSVVIAEEPGELFF	few	.	TRBV29-1	TRBJ2-2
TGTGCCAGCAGTCCCCGGGGAGGGGTCAAGACCCAGTACTTC	CASSPRGGVKTQYF	few	TRBD2	TRBV27	TRBJ2-5